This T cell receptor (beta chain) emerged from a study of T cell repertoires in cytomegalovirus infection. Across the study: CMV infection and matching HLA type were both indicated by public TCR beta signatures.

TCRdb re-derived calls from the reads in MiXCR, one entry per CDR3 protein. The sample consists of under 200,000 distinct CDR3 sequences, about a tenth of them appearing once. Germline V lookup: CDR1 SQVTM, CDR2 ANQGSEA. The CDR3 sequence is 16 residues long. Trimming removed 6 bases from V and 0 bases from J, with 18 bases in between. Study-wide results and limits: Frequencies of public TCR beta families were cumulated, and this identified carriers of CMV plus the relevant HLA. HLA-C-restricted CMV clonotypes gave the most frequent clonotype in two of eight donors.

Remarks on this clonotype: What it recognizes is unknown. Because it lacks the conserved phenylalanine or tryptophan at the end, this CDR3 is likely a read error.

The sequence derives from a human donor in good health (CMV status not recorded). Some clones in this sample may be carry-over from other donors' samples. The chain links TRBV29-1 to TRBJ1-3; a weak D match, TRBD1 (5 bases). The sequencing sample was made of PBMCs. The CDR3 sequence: CSVEFPTVTSGNTIYY. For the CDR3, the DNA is TGCAGCGTAGAATTCCCGACAGTCACCTCTGGAAACACCATATATTAT.